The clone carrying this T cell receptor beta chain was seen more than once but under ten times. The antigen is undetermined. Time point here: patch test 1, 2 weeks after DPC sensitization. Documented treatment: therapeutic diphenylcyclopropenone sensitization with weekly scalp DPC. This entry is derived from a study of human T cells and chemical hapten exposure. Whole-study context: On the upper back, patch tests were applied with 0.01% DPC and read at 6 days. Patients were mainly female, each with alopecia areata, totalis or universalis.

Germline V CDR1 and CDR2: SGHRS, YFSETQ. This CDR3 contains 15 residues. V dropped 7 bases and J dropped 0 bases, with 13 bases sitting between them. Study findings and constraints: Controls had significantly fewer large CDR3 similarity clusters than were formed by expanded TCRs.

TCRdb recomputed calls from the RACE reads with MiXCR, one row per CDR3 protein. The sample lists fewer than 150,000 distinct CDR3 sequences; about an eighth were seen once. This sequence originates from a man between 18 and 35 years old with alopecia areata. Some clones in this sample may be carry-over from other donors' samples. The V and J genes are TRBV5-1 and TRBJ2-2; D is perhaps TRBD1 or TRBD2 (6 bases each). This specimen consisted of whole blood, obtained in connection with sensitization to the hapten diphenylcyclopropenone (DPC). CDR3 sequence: CASHREATNTGELFF. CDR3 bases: TGCGCCAGCCACAGGGAGGCCACGAACACCGGGGAGCTGTTTTTT.